One sample yielded the 28 T cell receptor beta chains listed below, sequenced in a study of neurological immune-mediated disorders. TCRdb re-called the 5' RACE reads through MiXCR, storing one row per CDR3 protein. This sample has about 80,000 distinct CDR3 sequences, with roughly 9% found just once. The sequenced sample consisted of PBMCs. The receptors here all came from a man aged 50 or older in good health.

This clonotype was detected ten times or more. The rearrangement joins TRBV5-1 to TRBJ1-4; no clear D. Trimming pared 7 bases from V and 8 bases from J, leaving 12 bases between. CDR3 size: 12 residues. Germline CDR1 SGHRS, CDR2 YFSETQ. The CDR3 spells CASSISGEKLFF. CDR3 coding DNA: TGCGCCAGCTCCATCAGTGGGGAAAAACTGTTTTTT.

This clonotype was detected ten times or more. The chain uses TRBV12-3 or TRBV12-4 and TRBJ2-5; D possibly uses TRBD1 or TRBD2 (7 bases each). V was cut by 9 bases and J by 6 bases, with 20 bases left in between. The CDR3 has 14 residues. The CDR3 bases are TGTGCCAGTCATCAGGGGGGGTTCGGAAAGACCCAGTACTTC. Translating gives CASHQGGFGKTQYF.

In its sample, this clonotype was seen many times. This rearrangement joins TRBV20-1 to TRBJ2-1; D gene unclear. V shed 0 bases and J shed 8 bases, with 8 bases lying between them. Germline V CDR1 and CDR2: DFQATT, SNEGSKA (reference sequence). This CDR3 spans 12 amino acids. CDR3 nucleotides: TGCAGTGCTAGAGATGCCCACCATGAGCAGTTCTTC. Protein: CSARDAHHEQFF.

Ten or more counts support this clonotype. The rearrangement links TRBV10-3 to TRBJ2-3; 11 nucleotides agree with TRBD2. Germline CDR1 ENHRY, CDR2 SYGVKD. The V segment lost 0 bases and the J segment 2 bases; nucleotides outside the gene matches: 7. The CDR3 is 18 residues long. The CDR3: CAISESTASGGSTDTQYF. In DNA form, the CDR3 reads TGTGCCATCAGTGAGTCTACGGCTAGCGGGGGGTCCACAGATACGCAGTATTTT.

This clonotype was detected many times. The rearrangement links TRBV12-3 or TRBV12-4 to TRBJ2-1; a possible D gene is TRBD1 (5 bases). The germline V and J ends were trimmed by 1 base and 6 bases, with 13 bases remaining between them. CDR3 size: 15 residues. The CDR3 nucleotides are TGTGCCAGCAGTTTAGGGCAGGGAATTTCCAATGAGCAGTTCTTC. The encoded protein is CASSLGQGISNEQFF.

Many counts were recorded for this clonotype. This chain joins TRBV5-1 and TRBJ2-3, with D hard to call. The CDR3 runs to 13 residues. CDR1 and CDR2 from the germline V gene are SGHRS and YFSETQ. Trimming left V 0 bases short and J 5 bases short, with 7 bases between. CDR3 DNA sequence: TGCGCCAGCAGCTTGGACCTAGGAGATACGCAGTATTTT. Protein: CASSLDLGDTQYF.

This clonotype was counted ten times or more. J is TRBJ2-7 and V is TRBV5-1, with D possibly TRBD1 on 5 matching bases. This CDR3 spans 12 amino acids. Germline V lookup: CDR1 SGHRS, CDR2 YFSETQ. V lost 0 bases, J lost 5 bases, and 6 bases lay in between. The CDR3 bases are TGCGCCAGCAGCTTGGAGGGGAACGAGCAGTACTTC. This codes for CASSLEGNEQYF. Combining the CDR3 with reference TRBV5-1 and TRBJ2-7 gives the whole variable domain KAGVTQTPRYLIKTRGQQVTLSCSPISGHRSVSWYQQTPGQGLQFLFEYFSETQRNKGNFPGRFSGRQFSNSRSEMNVSTLELGDSALYLCASSLEGNEQYFGPGTRLTVT.

This clonotype has ten or more counts. This chain joins TRBV5-1 and TRBJ1-1, with D unclear. The V gene lost 0 bases and the J gene lost 1 base, with 10 bases spanning the gap. The CDR3 has 15 amino acids. Germline CDR1 is SGHRS and CDR2 is YFSETQ. The CDR3 sequence: CASSLAGRENTEAFF. The CDR3 bases are TGCGCCAGCAGCTTGGCCGGAAGAGAGAACACTGAAGCTTTCTTT.

This clonotype came up many times. The gene calls are TRBV5-5 and TRBJ2-1, with 9 bases lining up with TRBD2. The CDR3 spans 17 residues. Germline assignment: CDR1 SGHKS and CDR2 YYEKEE (reference sequence). The V segment lost 0 bases and the J segment 4 bases; nucleotides outside the gene matches: 8. The CDR3 is CASSLDGASGAYNEQFF. The CDR3 bases are TGTGCCAGCAGCTTGGATGGGGCTAGCGGGGCATACAATGAGCAGTTCTTC.

This clonotype was picked up many times. V and J are TRBV5-1 and TRBJ2-3; a weak D match, TRBD1 (6 bases). Germline V lookup: CDR1 SGHRS, CDR2 YFSETQ. Trimming took 0 bases from V and 1 from J, leaving 15 bases between them. The CDR3 has 17 residues. The CDR3 region is CASSLVVRGSGTDTQYF. The CDR3 coding sequence is TGCGCCAGCAGCTTGGTCGTCAGGGGTTCGGGCACAGATACGCAGTATTTT.

The chain employs TRBV28 and TRBJ2-7; no firm D call. V was clipped by 6 bases and J by 0 bases, with 9 bases between them. This CDR3 comprises 13 residues. CDR1 is MDHEN, CDR2 SYDVKM, per germline. In DNA form, the CDR3 reads TGTGCCAGCAGGTGGCCTGACTCCTACGAGCAGTACTTC. It specifies CASRWPDSYEQYF.

The table lists this clonotype with many counts. The CDR3 nucleotides read TGCGCCAGCAGCTTGGTAGCAGGGGTTGCTGATACGCAGTATTTT. It translates to CASSLVAGVADTQYF. This rearrangement joins TRBV5-1 to TRBJ2-3; D perhaps matches TRBD1 (6 bases). Trimming cost V 0 bases and J 6 bases, with 14 bases left between them. The germline V gene has CDR1 SGHRS and CDR2 YFSETQ. CDR3 size: 15 residues.

This clonotype was detected many times. This rearrangement joins TRBV14 to TRBJ2-1; perhaps TRBD2 as D (6 bases). V shed 1 base and J shed 5 bases, with 15 bases lying between them. The V gene's germline CDR1 is SGHDN and CDR2 FVKESK. The CDR3 extends over 16 amino acids. The CDR3 here is CASSQGRGVRNNEQFF. The CDR3 coding sequence is TGTGCCAGCAGCCAAGGGAGGGGAGTTAGGAACAATGAGCAGTTCTTC.

The chain carries TRBV5-1 and TRBJ2-6, with no clear D. Trimming removed 0 bases at V and 0 bases at J, with 10 bases between. Germline-derived CDR1 and CDR2 are SGHRS and YFSETQ. The CDR3 is 17 amino acids. The CDR3 spells CASSLVPPSSGANVLTF. The CDR3 DNA sequence: TGCGCCAGCAGCTTGGTACCCCCATCCTCTGGGGCCAACGTCCTGACTTTC.

This clonotype was counted ten times or more. This chain links TRBV7-9 with TRBJ1-4; tentatively, D is TRBD1 (5 bases). This CDR3 comprises 14 residues. Deletions cut 5 bases from V and 5 bases from J, with 12 bases between. From germline, CDR1 is SEHNR and CDR2 FQNEAQ (reference sequence). The CDR3 protein is CASSHSGGNEKLFF. The CDR3 bases are TGTGCCAGCAGCCATAGCGGGGGGAATGAAAAACTGTTTTTT. Looking up the rest from reference TRBV7-9 and TRBJ1-4 gives the full variable domain: DTGVSQNPRHKITKRGQNVTFRCDPISEHNRLYWYRQTLGQGPEFLTYFQNEAQLEKSRLLSDRFSAERPKGSFSTLEIQRTEQGDSAMYLCASSHSGGNEKLFFGSGTQLSVL.

This clonotype has at least ten counts. The chain couples TRBV20-1 to TRBJ2-5, with 9 bases identical to TRBD2. Germline loops: CDR1 DFQATT, CDR2 SNEGSKA (reference sequence). The CDR3 consists of 14 residues. V lost 7 bases, J lost 5 bases, and 11 bases stayed unmatched. This CDR3 reads CSVPGLAGSETQYF. DNA of the CDR3: TGCAGTGTCCCGGGACTAGCAGGGTCTGAGACCCAGTACTTC.

This clonotype was seen ten or more times. The V gene is TRBV29-1, the J gene TRBJ1-2; no reliable D call. The CDR3 contains 16 residues. V was cut by 7 bases and J by 1 base, with 22 bases left in between. Germline values: CDR1 SQVTM, CDR2 ANQGSEA. The CDR3 reads CSASLNGQDFNYGYTF. The CDR3 DNA sequence: TGCAGCGCCTCATTGAACGGGCAGGATTTTAACTATGGCTACACCTTC.

This clonotype was seen at least ten times. This chain connects TRBV12-5 to TRBJ2-3, with D perhaps matching TRBD1 (6 bases). Between the trimmed V and J ends, which lost 9 bases and 1 base, there was a span of 14 bases. CDR3 length: 14 residues. Germline values: CDR1 LGHNT, CDR2 FRNRAP. CDR3 amino acids: CASAPGTRTDTQYF. The CDR3 DNA is TGTGCTAGCGCGCCGGGGACACGCACAGATACGCAGTATTTT.

Ten or more counts support this clonotype. The genes are TRBV7-6 and TRBJ2-7; tentatively, D is TRBD1 or TRBD2 (5 bases each). V lost 5 bases and J 2 bases, leaving 13 bases between the germline ends. The CDR3 loop spans 14 amino acids. Germline values: CDR1 SGHVS, CDR2 FNYEAQ. CDR3 nucleotides: TGTGCCAGCAGCGGGACCGCCGGACCCTACGAGCAGTACTTC. The encoded protein is CASSGTAGPYEQYF.

This clonotype has at least ten counts. The chain carries TRBV10-3 and TRBJ2-1, with D perhaps TRBD2 (7 bases). Trimming took 7 bases from V and 7 from J, leaving 20 bases between them. The CDR3 runs to 15 residues. Germline V gene sequence: CDR1 ENHRY, CDR2 SYGVKD. In DNA form, the CDR3 reads TGTGCCATCAAATCCTCAGGGGAGGGGGGGAATGAGCAGTTCTTC. Encoded protein: CAIKSSGEGGNEQFF.

At least ten counts were recorded for this clonotype. The chain employs TRBV12-3 or TRBV12-4 and TRBJ1-1; 10 nucleotides agree with TRBD1. This CDR3 contains 16 residues. V gave up 10 bases and J gave up 3 bases; unmatched junction bases: 14. The CDR3 DNA follows: TGTGCCACCAAGTCCGGGGACAGGGGAAGGGACACTGAAGCTTTCTTT. Translating gives CATKSGDRGRDTEAFF.

This clonotype was seen repeatedly, ten times or more. The chain has TRBV10-3 and TRBJ2-1; 9 bases agree with TRBD2. J gave up 11 bases and V 2 bases, and 13 bases lay outside the gene matches. The germline CDR1 and CDR2 sequences are ENHRY and SYGVKD. The CDR3 loop spans 16 amino acids. CDR3 protein: CAISEPGGGGADKQFF. The CDR3 bases are TGTGCCATCAGTGAGCCTGGGGGCGGGGGGGCCGATAAGCAGTTCTTC.

This clonotype was found many times. The V and J genes are TRBV5-1 and TRBJ2-2, with 7 bases aligning to TRBD2. Germline assignment: CDR1 SGHRS and CDR2 YFSETQ. This CDR3 comprises 14 residues. The ends lost 0 bases at V and 7 bases at J; junction bases unmatched: 3. Here the CDR3 reads CASSLGLAGGELFF. The CDR3 DNA reads as TGCGCCAGCAGCTTGGGACTAGCTGGCGGGGAGCTGTTTTTT.

This clonotype was picked up many times. The chain joins TRBV5-1 to TRBJ1-6; perhaps TRBD1 as D (5 bases). Per germline, CDR1 SGHRS and CDR2 YFSETQ. Trimming removed 0 bases at V and 7 bases at J, with 14 bases between. This CDR3 spans 16 amino acids. CDR3 in DNA: TGCGCCAGCAGCTTGGAGACAGCCCTGGGGAATTCACCCCTCCACTTT. Its protein product is CASSLETALGNSPLHF.

This clonotype was counted ten times or more. V and J are TRBV10-3 and TRBJ2-2; the D is unclear. The CDR3 has 14 amino acids. Germline values: CDR1 ENHRY, CDR2 SYGVKD. The V end lost 6 bases, the J end lost 0 bases, and 8 bases lay between the germline ends. The DNA of the CDR3 is TGTGCCATCAGAGTAGGAGCGAACACCGGGGAGCTGTTTTTT. Translated, it gives CAIRVGANTGELFF.

This clonotype was observed many times. CDR3 nucleotides: TGTGCCAGCCACGCTAGCGGGACCACGCATACGCAGTATTTT. This gives the protein CASHASGTTHTQYF. The chain combines TRBV28 with TRBJ2-3; TRBD2 aligns across 9 bases. This CDR3 has 14 amino acids. V gave up 8 bases and J gave up 7 bases; unmatched junction bases: 10. Germline V lookup: CDR1 MDHEN, CDR2 SYDVKM.

This clonotype was counted many times. V usage is TRBV29-1 and J usage is TRBJ2-7; the D call may be TRBD1 or TRBD2 (5 bases each). Trimming took 0 bases from V and 6 from J, leaving 18 bases between them. Germline assignment: CDR1 SQVTM and CDR2 ANQGSEA. This CDR3 is 15 amino acids long. The CDR3 coding sequence is TGCAGCGTTGAAGATTGGGCCTTGAGGGGCCGCGAGCAGTACTTC. It codes for CSVEDWALRGREQYF.

This clonotype appeared many times. The chain carries TRBV20-1 and TRBJ1-5; 9 bases are shared with TRBD1. This CDR3 spans 13 amino acids. Unmatched junction bases numbered 7, after V lost 6 bases and J lost 7 bases. The germline CDR1 and CDR2 sequences are DFQATT and SNEGSKA (reference sequence). CDR3 region: CSANGQGSQPQHF. The CDR3 region has the DNA TGCAGTGCCAATGGACAGGGGTCCCAGCCCCAGCATTTT.